The 27 T cell receptor beta chains below all came from one sample that was sequenced in a study of T cell repertoires in cytomegalovirus infection. MiXCR, applied by TCRdb to the reads, yields one record per CDR3 protein. Of around 180,000 distinct CDR3 sequences listed, roughly 28% are singletons. The source material was PBMCs. These receptor sequences come from a human donor in good health (CMV status not recorded). Some clones in this sample may be carry-over from other donors' samples.

This clonotype was detected only a few times. This sequence joins TRBV20-1 and TRBJ1-1; tentative D call: TRBD1 (5 bases). Trimming pared 0 bases from V and 1 base from J, leaving 6 bases between. The V gene's germline CDR1 is DFQATT and CDR2 SNEGSKA (reference sequence). The CDR3 consists of 13 residues. DNA of the CDR3: TGCAGTGCTAGAGATAGGGGGAACACTGAAGCTTTCTTT. Translation gives CSARDRGNTEAFF.

This clonotype was counted a few times. This chain links TRBV23-1 with TRBJ2-7; D might be TRBD1 (6 bases). TRBV23-1 is placed among ORFs of uncertain function. Trimming cost V 4 bases and J 2 bases, with 24 bases left between them. The CDR3 runs to 18 residues. CDR3 DNA sequence: TGCGCCAGCAGTCCACCTGAGAGGGGGAACCAGGGGCCCTACGAGCAGTACTTC. This gives the protein CASSPPERGNQGPYEQYF.

The J gene is TRBJ1-1, the V gene TRBV7-2, with a weak D call TRBD1 (6 bases). The germline V and J ends were trimmed by 0 bases and 4 bases, with 12 bases remaining between them. CDR3 length: 15 residues. Per germline, CDR1 SGHTA and CDR2 FQGNSA. The CDR3: CASSLASGGATEAFF. The CDR3 DNA reads as TGTGCCAGCAGCTTAGCATCGGGGGGGGCCACTGAAGCTTTCTTT.

The rearrangement joins TRBV6-1 to TRBJ2-7, with D maybe TRBD1 (6 bases). Trimming shortened V by 5 bases and J by 0 bases, and 11 bases separated the two germline ends. Germline CDR1 is MNHNS and CDR2 is SASEGT. This CDR3 has 14 residues. This CDR3 is CASSRTASSYEQYF. The CDR3 DNA follows: TGTGCCAGCAGTCGGACAGCCAGCTCCTACGAGCAGTACTTC.

This chain uses TRBV29-1 with TRBJ1-2; the match to TRBD1 covers 8 bases. This CDR3 is 11 amino acids long. After removal of 4 bases from V and 10 bases from J, the junction contained 5 bases not matched to a gene. CDR1 and CDR2 from the germline V gene are SQVTM and ANQGSEA. CDR3 coding DNA: TGCAGCGTTGCGGGACAGGCAAACTACACCTTC. It codes for CSVAGQANYTF.

Ten or more counts support this clonotype. This rearrangement joins TRBV25-1 to TRBJ2-5; D call uncertain. Trimming cost V 3 bases and J 5 bases, with 4 bases left between them. The CDR3 totals 11 residues. Per germline, CDR1 MGHDK and CDR2 SYGVNS. The CDR3 loop reads CASSDLETQYF. CDR3 coding DNA: TGTGCCAGCAGTGATTTGGAGACCCAGTACTTC.

On this clonotype: Given a much more abundant clone one base away, this may be a read error. The V and J genes are TRBV7-2 and TRBJ1-2; no firm D call. CDR1 and CDR2 (germline): SGHTA, FQGNSA. V shed 1 base and J shed 7 bases, with 7 bases lying between them. CDR3 length equals 12 residues. DNA of the CDR3: TGTGCCAGCAGCTTAGAAAGGTGTGGCTACACCTTC. Translated, it gives CASSLERCGYTF. Full variable domain (outside the CDR3, taken from reference TRBV7-2 and TRBJ1-2): GAGVSQSPSNKVTEKGKDVELRCDPISGHTALYWYRQSLGQGLEFLIYFQGNSAPDKSGLPSDRFSAERTGGSVSTLTIQRTQQEDSAVYLCASSLERCGYTFGSGTRLTVV.

The chain joins TRBV5-1 to TRBJ2-7; TRBD2 agrees at 7 bases. The germline gives CDR1 SGHRS, CDR2 YFSETQ. Trimming at V came to 4 bases and at J to 4 bases, leaving 5 bases not matched to a gene. This CDR3 region has 13 residues. The CDR3 spells CASSGVGGYEQYF. For the CDR3, the DNA is TGCGCCAGCAGCGGGGTCGGGGGGTACGAGCAGTACTTC.

The rearrangement links TRBV4-3 to TRBJ2-3; D is uncertain. Between the trimmed V and J ends, which lost 0 bases and 5 bases, there was a span of 9 bases. The CDR3 totals 14 residues. Germline CDR1 and CDR2: LGHNA and YSLEER. CDR3 bases: TGCGCCAGCAGCCAAGATAGGCGTGAAGATACGCAGTATTTT. Translated, it gives CASSQDRREDTQYF.

On this clonotype: This may come from a read error, since a much larger clone is one base off. The gene calls are TRBV7-2 and TRBJ2-7, with D possibly matching TRBD1 (6 bases). V gave up 6 bases and J gave up 4 bases, with 19 bases separating them. The CDR3 contains 15 residues. Germline values: CDR1 SGHTA, CDR2 FQGNSA. The CDR3 protein is CASRQTGNSNYEQYF. DNA of the CDR3: TGTGCCAGCAGGCAAACAGGGAACAGCAATTACGAGCAGTACTTC.

This clonotype was observed a few times. At one of its ends the junction is not consistent with the germline gene, which may arise from a read error. V is TRBV7-7 and J is TRBJ2-5; D may correspond to TRBD1 or TRBD2 (5 bases each). The CDR3 is 15 residues long. CDR1 SSHAT and CDR2 FNYEAQ come from the germline V gene (reference sequence). The CDR3 loop is CASSPGAGFEETQYF. CDR3 DNA sequence: TGTGCTAGCAGCCCCGGGGCAGGGTTCGAGGAGACCCAGTACTTC.

V usage is TRBV7-6 and J usage is TRBJ2-4, with D perhaps TRBD2 (6 bases). The CDR3 consists of 15 residues. Germline V lookup: CDR1 SGHVS, CDR2 FNYEAQ. Trimming stripped 5 bases from V and 0 bases from J, with 11 bases between. CDR3 nucleotide sequence: TGTGCCAGCAGCCTAACGGGAGTAGCCAAAAACATTCAGTACTTC. This sequence encodes CASSLTGVAKNIQYF.

The chain combines TRBV7-3 with TRBJ1-2; D is possibly TRBD1 (6 bases). V lost 1 base to trimming and J lost 0 bases, with 15 bases between them. Per germline, CDR1 SGHTA and CDR2 FQGTGA. This CDR3 is 17 amino acids long. The CDR3 coding sequence is TGTGCCAGCAGCTTAAACGCAGGGGCTGGAGCTAACTATGGCTACACCTTC. Protein sequence: CASSLNAGAGANYGYTF. Filled out from reference TRBV7-3 and TRBJ1-2, the complete variable domain reads GAGVSQTPSNKVTEKGKYVELRCDPISGHTALYWYRQSLGQGPEFLIYFQGTGAADDSGLPNDRFFAVRPEGSVSTLKIQRTERGDSAVYLCASSLNAGAGANYGYTFGSGTRLTVV.

In its sample, this clonotype was seen a few times. This chain connects TRBV7-2 to TRBJ2-1, with 7 bases lining up with TRBD2. CDR3 length: 15 amino acids. In germline, CDR1 is SGHTA, CDR2 FQGNSA. V shed 1 base, J shed 3 bases, and the junction held 3 bases outside the gene matches. The CDR3 loop is CASSLGAGVYNEQFF. The CDR3, as DNA: TGTGCCAGCAGCTTAGGGGCGGGGGTCTACAATGAGCAGTTCTTC.

The CDR3 here is CSASWGVANTEAFF. The CDR3 nucleotides are TGCAGTGCTAGTTGGGGGGTCGCGAACACTGAAGCTTTCTTT. The V gene is TRBV20-1, the J gene TRBJ1-1, with D possibly TRBD1 on 5 matching bases. V lost 3 bases and J lost 1, with 12 bases in between. CDR1 is DFQATT and CDR2 is SNEGSKA in the germline V gene (reference sequence). The CDR3 has 14 amino acids.

This chain uses TRBV7-2 with TRBJ2-3; the D gene is possibly TRBD2 (5 bases). The germline gives CDR1 SGHTA, CDR2 FQGNSA. V was trimmed by 2 bases and J by 2 bases, leaving 8 bases between them. The CDR3 spans 14 residues. CDR3 nucleotide sequence: TGTGCCAGCAGCTTACTAGACTACACAGATACGCAGTATTTT. Encoded protein: CASSLLDYTDTQYF.

This clonotype was counted only a few times. CDR3 sequence (DNA): TGCAGCGTCCTGAAGGAAGGGGACAGGGCCGATAGCAATCAGCCCCAGCATTTT. Protein product: CSVLKEGDRADSNQPQHF. The chain uses TRBV29-1 and TRBJ1-5, with 9 bases that match TRBD1. Germline V lookup: CDR1 SQVTM, CDR2 ANQGSEA. After removal of 6 bases from V and 0 bases from J, the junction contained 15 bases not matched to a gene. The length of the CDR3 is 18 residues.

Remarks on this clonotype: This CDR3 fails to terminate in the conserved phenylalanine or tryptophan, so it likely reflects a read error. This chain uses TRBV12-3 or TRBV12-4 with TRBJ2-3; 8 bases fit TRBD1. This CDR3 is 15 amino acids long. V lost 2 bases to trimming and J lost 6 bases; unmatched junction nucleotides: 7. CDR3 in amino acids: CASSLSGQGLDTQYY. The CDR3 nucleotides read TGTGCCAGCAGTTTAAGCGGACAGGGTCTGGATACGCAGTATTAT.

The CDR3 bases are TGTGCCAGCAGCTCATCGGGGCAAGGGAATTCACCCCTCCACTTT. Protein sequence: CASSSSGQGNSPLHF. The V call is TRBV7-9, the J call TRBJ1-6; D might be TRBD1 (5 bases). The CDR3 totals 15 residues. The V gene's germline CDR1 is SEHNR and CDR2 FQNEAQ (reference sequence). With 4 bases removed from V and 7 bases from J, the gap between germline ends came to 14 bases.

This clonotype came up many times. The rearrangement joins TRBV7-2 to TRBJ1-6; weak D call: TRBD1 (6 bases). The CDR3 runs 16 residues. Germline CDR1 reads SGHTA; CDR2 reads FQGNSA. The V end lost 1 base, the J end lost 6 bases, and 13 bases lay between the germline ends. CDR3: CASSLDQGGSNSPLHF. CDR3 coding DNA: TGTGCCAGCAGCTTAGATCAAGGGGGGTCTAATTCACCCCTCCACTTT. Together with reference TRBV7-2 and TRBJ1-6, the CDR3 gives the full variable domain: GAGVSQSPSNKVTEKGKDVELRCDPISGHTALYWYRQSLGQGLEFLIYFQGNSAPDKSGLPSDRFSAERTGGSVSTLTIQRTQQEDSAVYLCASSLDQGGSNSPLHFGNGTRLTVT.

In this sample, this clonotype turned up many times. V and J are TRBV7-2 and TRBJ1-1; D is unclear. The CDR3 has 14 amino acids. Trimming stripped 1 base from V and 1 base from J, with 7 bases between. Germline values: CDR1 SGHTA, CDR2 FQGNSA. DNA for the CDR3: TGTGCCAGCAGCTTAGGGACGCAGAACACTGAAGCTTTCTTT. This encodes CASSLGTQNTEAFF.

This clonotype was found a few times. The chain uses TRBV6-6 and TRBJ2-7; 7 bases fit TRBD1. The ends lost 4 bases at V and 4 bases at J; junction bases unmatched: 13. The CDR3 length is 16 residues. The V gene's germline CDR1 is MNHNY and CDR2 SVGAGI (reference sequence). Here the CDR3 DNA reads TGTGCCAGCAGTTCCCAGGCAAAAACGGACAGGTACGAGCAGTACTTC. It codes for CASSSQAKTDRYEQYF.

The chain combines TRBV18 with TRBJ1-1; possibly TRBD1 for D (6 bases). The CDR3 is 18 amino acids. Germline lookup yields CDR1 KGHSH and CDR2 LQKENI. Trimming left V 3 bases short and J 2 bases short, with 22 bases between. CDR3 loop: CASSPRSILQGSNTEAFF. The DNA of the CDR3 is TGTGCCAGCTCACCGAGATCCATTTTACAGGGATCCAACACTGAAGCTTTCTTT.

J is TRBJ2-7 and V is TRBV11-2; the D is unclear. CDR1 is SGHAT and CDR2 is FQNNGV in the germline V gene. The CDR3 is 14 amino acids. The V gene lost 5 bases and the J gene lost 2 bases, with 13 bases spanning the gap. As DNA, the CDR3 is TGTGCCAGCAGCGCGTCGAGGTCTCCCTACGAGCAGTACTTC. Translation gives CASSASRSPYEQYF.

This clonotype came up a few times. The chain combines TRBV12-3 or TRBV12-4 with TRBJ2-1; 9 nucleotides agree with TRBD2. CDR3 length: 17 residues. V dropped 5 bases and J dropped 8; count of bases not matched to a gene: 16. The CDR3 region has the DNA TGTGCCAGCAGTCCGACCATGAGGGGCGGGGGGGCCCATGAGCAGTTCTTC. This sequence encodes CASSPTMRGGGAHEQFF.

V is TRBV18 and J is TRBJ2-7; D is undetermined. Trimming shortened V by 3 bases and J by 1 base, and 13 bases separated the two germline ends. The CDR3 is 15 amino acids. CDR1 is KGHSH, CDR2 LQKENI, per germline. The CDR3 sequence: CASSPHTQGSYEQYF. The CDR3 region has the DNA TGTGCCAGCTCACCTCACACTCAAGGGTCCTACGAGCAGTACTTC.

This clonotype was observed at least ten times. The rearrangement joins TRBV20-1 to TRBJ1-4, with D perhaps matching TRBD1 (6 bases). Trimming removed 7 bases at V and 8 bases at J, with 23 bases between. Germline values: CDR1 DFQATT, CDR2 SNEGSKA (reference sequence). The CDR3 loop spans 15 amino acids. This chain's CDR3 is CSVFPPAGAGEKLFF. The CDR3 coding sequence is TGCAGTGTTTTCCCTCCGGCAGGGGCAGGGGAAAAACTGTTTTTT.